These T cell receptor beta chains were read from a single sample in a study of type 1 regulatory T cells. Their specific antigens are unknown. Each CDR3 protein is one row after TCRdb ran MiXCR on the reads. Here the sample spans under 75,000 distinct CDR3 sequences, around 21% being singletons. Sequenced: cultured type 1 regulatory T (Tr1) cells, either the whole culture or a sorted fraction (not recorded which). These receptor sequences come from a human donor in good health. CDR3s include the opening cysteine and the closing phenylalanine or tryptophan. Each record gives: CDR3 protein, CDR3 DNA, clone size, J gene, V gene, D gene. D genes are given only for firm matches. Only part of the rows carry a size: once, few, many, or a class if the clone is expanded.

CDR3: CASGKTGALNTDTQYF
DNA: TGTGCCAGCGGGAAGACGGGGGCACTTAACACAGATACGCAGTATTTT
size: many
J: TRBJ2-3
V: TRBV25-1
D: -

CDR3: CASSLSLYYEQYF
DNA: TGTGCCAGCAGCTTATCCCTCTACTACGAGCAGTACTTC
size: -
J: TRBJ2-7
V: TRBV11-1
D: -

CDR3: CASRVEGNQPQHF
DNA: TGCGCCAGCAGGGTTGAAGGGAATCAGCCCCAGCATTTT
size: few
J: TRBJ1-5
V: TRBV5-1
D: -

CDR3: CASSWEWEPQHF
DNA: TGTGCCAGCAGCTGGGAATGGGAGCCCCAGCATTTT
size: many
J: TRBJ1-5
V: TRBV12-3/TRBV12-4
D: -

CDR3: CSGPRLAGANEQFF
DNA: TGCAGTGGCCCGAGACTAGCGGGCGCGAATGAGCAGTTCTTC
size: many
J: TRBJ2-1
V: TRBV20-1
D: TRBD2

CDR3: CSASLIPLEPVELASYEQYF
DNA: TGCAGTGCTAGCCTCATACCCCTTGAGCCGGTAGAGCTCGCCTCCTACGAGCAGTACTTC
size: many
J: TRBJ2-7
V: TRBV20-1
D: -

CDR3: CSVTGGVETQYF
DNA: TGCAGTGTGACAGGGGGCGTCGAGACCCAGTACTTC
size: many
J: TRBJ2-5
V: TRBV20-1
D: TRBD1

CDR3: CASSLEGQGAYEQYF
DNA: TGCGCCAGCAGCTTGGAAGGACAGGGGGCCTACGAGCAGTACTTC
size: few
J: TRBJ2-7
V: TRBV5-1
D: TRBD1

CDR3: CSAPARAGMNTEAFF
DNA: TGCAGTGCTCCTGCTAGGGCAGGTATGAACACTGAAGCTTTCTTT
size: -
J: TRBJ1-1
V: TRBV20-1
D: -

CDR3: CASSQALPGLISYEQYF
DNA: TGTGCCAGCAGCCAAGCGCTGCCGGGACTGATCTCCTACGAGCAGTACTTC
size: -
J: TRBJ2-7
V: TRBV4-2
D: -

CDR3: CASSQDPNGELFF
DNA: TGTGCCAGCAGCCAAGACCCCAACGGGGAGCTGTTTTTT
size: few
J: TRBJ2-2
V: TRBV4-2
D: -

CDR3: CASSLGGAGSDTQYF
DNA: TGTGCCAGCAGTTTAGGCGGGGCAGGCTCAGATACGCAGTATTTT
size: -
J: TRBJ2-3
V: TRBV12-3/TRBV12-4
D: -

CDR3: CASSPGTSGSGKNIQYF
DNA: TGCGCCAGCAGCCCCGGGACTAGCGGGAGCGGCAAAAACATTCAGTACTTC
size: few
J: TRBJ2-4
V: TRBV5-1
D: TRBD2

CDR3: CASSPLASTDTQYF
DNA: TGTGCCAGCTCACCCCTGGCTAGCACAGATACGCAGTATTTT
size: few
J: TRBJ2-3
V: TRBV18
D: -

CDR3: CASSLGVGTEAFF
DNA: TGTGCCAGCAGCTTAGGGGTTGGAACTGAAGCTTTCTTT
size: -
J: TRBJ1-1
V: TRBV11-2
D: -

CDR3: CASSPVTGLINYGYTF
DNA: TGTGCCAGCAGCCCAGTAACGGGTCTTATTAACTATGGCTACACCTTC
size: -
J: TRBJ1-2
V: TRBV12-3/TRBV12-4
D: -

CDR3: CATSRENRGIQYF
DNA: TGTGCCACCAGCAGAGAGAACCGGGGCATTCAGTACTTC
size: few
J: TRBJ2-4
V: TRBV15
D: -

CDR3: CASSIKVDTQYF
DNA: TGTGCCAGCAGCATCAAGGTTGATACGCAGTATTTT
size: -
J: TRBJ2-3
V: TRBV7-2
D: -

CDR3: CASRRRLAGAVRTQYF
DNA: TGTGCCAGCAGACGCCGACTAGCGGGAGCTGTTAGAACGCAGTATTTT
size: -
J: TRBJ2-3
V: TRBV6-2/TRBV6-3
D: TRBD2

CDR3: CASSLVGTGRSEAFF
DNA: TGCGCCAGCAGCTTGGTGGGGACAGGGCGATCTGAAGCTTTCTTT
size: -
J: TRBJ1-1
V: TRBV5-1
D: TRBD1

CDR3: CASSGFTGGNTEAFF
DNA: TGTGCCAGCAGTGGATTCACAGGGGGCAACACTGAAGCTTTCTTT
size: few
J: TRBJ1-1
V: TRBV27
D: TRBD1

CDR3: CASSLEAASYNEQFF
DNA: TGCGCCAGCAGCTTGGAAGCAGCCTCCTACAATGAGCAGTTCTTC
size: many
J: TRBJ2-1
V: TRBV5-1
D: -

CDR3: CASSLAGQEGREYF
DNA: TGCGCCAGCAGCTTGGCTGGACAAGAAGGCCGGGAGTACTTC
size: few
J: TRBJ2-4
V: TRBV5-1
D: -

CDR3: CASSFLTGSDTQYF
DNA: TGCGCCAGCAGCTTCCTGACAGGTTCAGATACGCAGTATTTT
size: -
J: TRBJ2-3
V: TRBV5-1
D: -

CDR3: CASSPGTDNQPQHF
DNA: TGTGCCAGCAGTCCCGGGACAGATAATCAGCCCCAGCATTTT
size: few
J: TRBJ1-5
V: TRBV12-3/TRBV12-4
D: TRBD1

CDR3: CSARAGALLDTQYF
DNA: TGCAGTGCTAGAGCGGGAGCCCTCTTGGATACGCAGTATTTT
size: -
J: TRBJ2-3
V: TRBV20-1
D: -

CDR3: CASSGAGGGNEQFF
DNA: TGTGCCAGCAGCGGAGCGGGAGGGGGCAATGAGCAGTTCTTC
size: -
J: TRBJ2-1
V: TRBV6-1
D: TRBD2

CDR3: CASSYSQAGGKNIQYF
DNA: TGTGCCAGCAGTTACTCCCAGGCGGGAGGGAAAAACATTCAGTACTTC
size: -
J: TRBJ2-4
V: TRBV6-5
D: TRBD2

CDR3: CSARDRQGGLTQYF
DNA: TGCAGTGCTAGAGATCGCCAGGGCGGTTTGACCCAGTACTTC
size: few
J: TRBJ2-5
V: TRBV20-1
D: -

CDR3: CASSLQSLAGGEQFF
DNA: TGTGCCAGCAGCTTACAATCACTAGCGGGAGGGGAGCAGTTCTTC
size: -
J: TRBJ2-1
V: TRBV7-9
D: TRBD2

CDR3: CASSLDRDRRTDTQYF
DNA: TGTGCCAGCAGCTTGGATCGGGACAGACGCACAGATACGCAGTATTTT
size: -
J: TRBJ2-3
V: TRBV5-6
D: TRBD1

CDR3: CASSELGAPNSPLHF
DNA: TGTGCCAGCAGTGAATTAGGGGCGCCAAATTCACCCCTCCACTTT
size: -
J: TRBJ1-6
V: TRBV25-1
D: -

CDR3: CASSLGLAGGVTDTQYF
DNA: TGTGCCAGCAGCTTGGGTCTAGCGGGAGGTGTCACAGATACGCAGTATTTT
size: few
J: TRBJ2-3
V: TRBV5-4
D: TRBD2

CDR3: CASSLGPGGERTEAFF
DNA: TGCGCCAGCAGCTTGGGGCCCGGTGGTGAGCGCACTGAAGCTTTCTTT
size: -
J: TRBJ1-1
V: TRBV5-1
D: -

CDR3: CSVARGEDQPQHF
DNA: TGCAGCGTTGCGAGGGGCGAGGATCAGCCCCAGCATTTT
size: -
J: TRBJ1-5
V: TRBV29-1
D: -

CDR3: CASSPWTPNEQFF
DNA: TGTGCCAGCAGCCCCTGGACACCTAATGAGCAGTTCTTC
size: -
J: TRBJ2-1
V: TRBV7-2
D: -

CDR3: CASTPRGWTGAYTDTQYF
DNA: TGCGCCAGCACCCCAAGGGGGTGGACAGGAGCATACACAGATACGCAGTATTTT
size: few
J: TRBJ2-3
V: TRBV5-1
D: TRBD1

CDR3: CASSPSLSNYGYTF
DNA: TGTGCCAGCAGCCCCAGCCTATCTAACTATGGCTACACCTTC
size: few
J: TRBJ1-2
V: TRBV7-9
D: -

CDR3: CASSFGQAQYF
DNA: TGTGCCAGCAGTTTCGGGCAGGCGCAGTACTTC
size: -
J: TRBJ2-7
V: TRBV6-5
D: -

CDR3: CASSHGDSQETQYF
DNA: TGTGCCAGCAGCCACGGGGACAGCCAAGAGACCCAGTACTTC
size: -
J: TRBJ2-5
V: TRBV4-2
D: TRBD1

CDR3: CSAVRGSTDTQYF
DNA: TGCAGTGCCGTGAGGGGGAGCACAGATACGCAGTATTTT
size: -
J: TRBJ2-3
V: TRBV20-1
D: -

CDR3: CASKVGLQRSTEAFF
DNA: TGTGCCAGTAAGGTAGGACTTCAGCGAAGCACTGAAGCTTTCTTT
size: few
J: TRBJ1-1
V: TRBV19
D: -

CDR3: CASSRRGDLNTGELFF
DNA: TGCGCCAGCAGCCGGCGGGGGGACCTCAACACCGGGGAGCTGTTTTTT
size: -
J: TRBJ2-2
V: TRBV5-1
D: TRBD2

CDR3: CANSQDRAGNTIYF
DNA: TGTGCCAACAGTCAAGACAGGGCCGGAAACACCATATATTTT
size: -
J: TRBJ1-3
V: TRBV6-6
D: TRBD1

CDR3: CASSLREVNTGELFF
DNA: TGCGCCAGCAGCTTGCGGGAGGTTAACACCGGGGAGCTGTTTTTT
size: few
J: TRBJ2-2
V: TRBV5-1
D: TRBD2

CDR3: CAWETSGIEQFF
DNA: TGTGCCTGGGAGACTAGCGGGATTGAGCAGTTCTTC
size: -
J: TRBJ2-1
V: TRBV30
D: TRBD2

CDR3: CAISRGGNIQYF
DNA: TGTGCCATCAGCCGGGGGGGAAACATTCAGTACTTC
size: many
J: TRBJ2-4
V: TRBV10-3
D: TRBD2

CDR3: CSASSGRGGGYTF
DNA: TGCAGTGCTAGTTCTGGTCGAGGAGGTGGCTACACCTTC
size: -
J: TRBJ1-2
V: TRBV20-1
D: -

CDR3: CASSLHDRGGDSPLHF
DNA: TGTGCCAGCAGCCTGCACGACAGGGGCGGGGATTCACCCCTCCACTTT
size: many
J: TRBJ1-6
V: TRBV9
D: TRBD1

CDR3: CSARGTSGSANTGELFF
DNA: TGCAGTGCGAGAGGGACTAGCGGGAGCGCGAACACCGGGGAGCTGTTTTTT
size: -
J: TRBJ2-2
V: TRBV20-1
D: TRBD2

CDR3: CASSGQGRGEQYF
DNA: TGCGCCAGCAGCGGGCAGGGAAGGGGCGAGCAGTACTTC
size: -
J: TRBJ2-7
V: TRBV5-1
D: -

CDR3: CASSYTWGQEAFF
DNA: TGTGCCAGCAGTTACACCTGGGGACAGGAAGCTTTCTTT
size: -
J: TRBJ1-1
V: TRBV6-6
D: TRBD1

CDR3: CSARENLAGVVHEQFF
DNA: TGCAGTGCTAGAGAGAATCTAGCGGGAGTCGTGCATGAGCAGTTCTTC
size: -
J: TRBJ2-1
V: TRBV20-1
D: TRBD2

CDR3: CSARGDRGHYEQYF
DNA: TGCAGTGCTAGAGGGGACAGGGGGCACTACGAGCAGTACTTC
size: -
J: TRBJ2-7
V: TRBV20-1
D: TRBD1

CDR3: CASSFGGFSQPQHF
DNA: TGTGCCAGCAGTTTTGGGGGGTTCTCACAGCCCCAGCATTTT
size: -
J: TRBJ1-5
V: TRBV28
D: -